The 8 T cell receptor beta chains below all came from one sample that was sequenced in a study of cytomegalovirus exposure and HLA in healthy donors. PCR was performed using 60 Vbeta and 13 Jbeta primers. The repertoire was sequenced with immunoSEQ multiplex PCR; TCRdb's copy has only in-frame clones and lacks some. The sample holds over 130,000 clones, just over 65% seen once. The specimen was PBMCs. These receptors were collected from a woman in her sixties or seventies in good health and CMV-seronegative.

This chain joins TRBV11-2 and TRBJ2-3; 9 bases line up with TRBD2. With 1 base clipped from V and 5 bases from J, the junction kept 7 bases outside the gene matches. The CDR3 sequence is 16 residues long. From germline, CDR1 is SGHAT and CDR2 FQNNGV. As DNA, the CDR3 is TGTGCCAGCAGCTTAGTGGGCGGGGGGGGGCGAGATACGCAGTATTTT. Encoded protein: CASSLVGGGGRDTQYF. The full variable domain, with the rest looked up from reference TRBV11-2 and TRBJ2-3, is EAGVAQSPRYKIIEKRQSVAFWCNPISGHATLYWYQQILGQGPKLLIQFQNNGVVDDSQLPKDRFSAERLKGVDSTLKIQPAKLEDSAVYLCASSLVGGGGRDTQYFGPGTRLTVL.

The rearrangement links TRBV7-2 to TRBJ2-7; 11 bases are shared with TRBD2. The CDR3 runs 15 residues. V was pared by 5 bases and J by 7 bases, with 10 bases of the junction left unmatched. CDR1 is SGHTA and CDR2 is FQGNSA in the germline V gene. For the CDR3, the DNA is TGTGCCAGCAGCCCGAGCCTAGCGGGGGGTGGGGAGCAGTACTTC. This sequence encodes CASSPSLAGGGEQYF.

This clone has a handful of counts. V is TRBV9 and J is TRBJ2-2, with 13 bases that match TRBD2. Germline assignment: CDR1 SGDLS and CDR2 YYNGEE. The CDR3 consists of 17 residues. Trimming took 3 bases from V and 1 from J; bases not matched to a gene: 3. The CDR3 here is CASSGLAGGLNTGELFF. The CDR3 bases are TGTGCCAGCAGCGGACTAGCGGGGGGATTGAACACCGGGGAGCTGTTTTTT.

V gene TRBV11-2 combines with J gene TRBJ1-3; D gene uncertain. The CDR3 is 15 residues long. Trimming stripped 7 bases from V and 1 base from J, with 14 bases between. Per germline, CDR1 SGHAT and CDR2 FQNNGV. The CDR3 loop is CASTQTELSGNTIYF. The CDR3 region has the DNA TGTGCCAGCACCCAAACGGAGTTGTCTGGAAACACCATATATTTT.

This rearrangement joins TRBV5-4 to TRBJ2-5; D is unclear. The end of the DNA is better explained by TRBJ2-7, so the J call may be wrong. The germline gives CDR1 SGHNT, CDR2 YYREEE (reference sequence). This CDR3 contains 13 residues. The CDR3 is CASSLRTSYEQYF. The DNA of the CDR3 is TGTGCCAGCAGCCTCCGTACCTCCTACGAGCAGTACTTC.

In this sample, this clone turned up a few times. This chain joins TRBV4-1 and TRBJ2-7; possibly TRBD2 for D (6 bases). With 0 bases removed from V and 2 bases from J, the gap between germline ends came to 11 bases. The CDR3 runs to 15 residues. Germline loops: CDR1 MGHRA, CDR2 YSYEKL. The chain's CDR3 is CASSQEGGRTYEQYF. CDR3 nucleotides: TGCGCCAGCAGCCAAGAAGGAGGGAGAACCTACGAGCAGTACTTC.

This clone was found a few times. V and J are TRBV7-9 and TRBJ2-7, with 7 bases identical to TRBD2. The germline V gene has CDR1 SEHNR and CDR2 FQNEAQ (reference sequence). The CDR3 sequence is 15 residues long. With V trimmed by 5 bases and J by 5 bases, 12 bases remained unmatched. CDR3 protein: CASSPVQRGSHEQYF. CDR3 in DNA: TGTGCCAGCAGCCCAGTACAGCGGGGATCTCACGAGCAGTACTTC.

Regarding this clone: In the same sample, other DNA sequences code for this CDR3. This chain links TRBV18 with TRBJ2-3, with TRBD1 matching over 12 bases. This CDR3 region has 17 residues. The germline V gene encodes CDR1 KGHSH and CDR2 LQKENI. The V gene end was trimmed by 3 bases and the J gene end by 1 base; junction bases not matched to a gene: 5. The CDR3 bases are TGTGCCAGCTCACCGGGACAGGGGGCGCGTGGCACAGATACGCAGTATTTT. Protein: CASSPGQGARGTDTQYF.